This T cell receptor beta chain was captured by sequencing in a study of T cell responses to AZD1222 COVID-19 vaccine. To note about this clone: What it binds is not known.

The method was immunoSEQ multiplex PCR; TCRdb's version includes in-frame clones alone and lacks a portion of them. Of about 150,000 clones in the sample, approximately 90% were seen once. V lost 3 bases and J 5 bases, leaving 8 bases between the germline ends. The CDR3 is made up of 13 amino acids. Germline lookup yields CDR1 LNHDA and CDR2 SQIVND (reference sequence). General observations from the study: Baseline serology detected seropositivity in only a handful of AZD1222 recipients. Clonal diversity was possibly underestimated, and the donors were mostly white British, with more females. When two AZD1222 doses had been given, Spike-specific TCR breadth and depth rose.

This rearrangement joins TRBV19 to TRBJ2-1; a weak D match, TRBD2 (5 bases). Sequenced here: peripheral blood, sampled 28 days after the second AZD1222 dose. This sequence originates from an adult who received the AZD1222 COVID-19 vaccine. The CDR3 reads CASSIGNDNEQFF. The DNA for the CDR3 is TGTGCCAGTAGTATCGGGAACGACAATGAGCAGTTCTTC.